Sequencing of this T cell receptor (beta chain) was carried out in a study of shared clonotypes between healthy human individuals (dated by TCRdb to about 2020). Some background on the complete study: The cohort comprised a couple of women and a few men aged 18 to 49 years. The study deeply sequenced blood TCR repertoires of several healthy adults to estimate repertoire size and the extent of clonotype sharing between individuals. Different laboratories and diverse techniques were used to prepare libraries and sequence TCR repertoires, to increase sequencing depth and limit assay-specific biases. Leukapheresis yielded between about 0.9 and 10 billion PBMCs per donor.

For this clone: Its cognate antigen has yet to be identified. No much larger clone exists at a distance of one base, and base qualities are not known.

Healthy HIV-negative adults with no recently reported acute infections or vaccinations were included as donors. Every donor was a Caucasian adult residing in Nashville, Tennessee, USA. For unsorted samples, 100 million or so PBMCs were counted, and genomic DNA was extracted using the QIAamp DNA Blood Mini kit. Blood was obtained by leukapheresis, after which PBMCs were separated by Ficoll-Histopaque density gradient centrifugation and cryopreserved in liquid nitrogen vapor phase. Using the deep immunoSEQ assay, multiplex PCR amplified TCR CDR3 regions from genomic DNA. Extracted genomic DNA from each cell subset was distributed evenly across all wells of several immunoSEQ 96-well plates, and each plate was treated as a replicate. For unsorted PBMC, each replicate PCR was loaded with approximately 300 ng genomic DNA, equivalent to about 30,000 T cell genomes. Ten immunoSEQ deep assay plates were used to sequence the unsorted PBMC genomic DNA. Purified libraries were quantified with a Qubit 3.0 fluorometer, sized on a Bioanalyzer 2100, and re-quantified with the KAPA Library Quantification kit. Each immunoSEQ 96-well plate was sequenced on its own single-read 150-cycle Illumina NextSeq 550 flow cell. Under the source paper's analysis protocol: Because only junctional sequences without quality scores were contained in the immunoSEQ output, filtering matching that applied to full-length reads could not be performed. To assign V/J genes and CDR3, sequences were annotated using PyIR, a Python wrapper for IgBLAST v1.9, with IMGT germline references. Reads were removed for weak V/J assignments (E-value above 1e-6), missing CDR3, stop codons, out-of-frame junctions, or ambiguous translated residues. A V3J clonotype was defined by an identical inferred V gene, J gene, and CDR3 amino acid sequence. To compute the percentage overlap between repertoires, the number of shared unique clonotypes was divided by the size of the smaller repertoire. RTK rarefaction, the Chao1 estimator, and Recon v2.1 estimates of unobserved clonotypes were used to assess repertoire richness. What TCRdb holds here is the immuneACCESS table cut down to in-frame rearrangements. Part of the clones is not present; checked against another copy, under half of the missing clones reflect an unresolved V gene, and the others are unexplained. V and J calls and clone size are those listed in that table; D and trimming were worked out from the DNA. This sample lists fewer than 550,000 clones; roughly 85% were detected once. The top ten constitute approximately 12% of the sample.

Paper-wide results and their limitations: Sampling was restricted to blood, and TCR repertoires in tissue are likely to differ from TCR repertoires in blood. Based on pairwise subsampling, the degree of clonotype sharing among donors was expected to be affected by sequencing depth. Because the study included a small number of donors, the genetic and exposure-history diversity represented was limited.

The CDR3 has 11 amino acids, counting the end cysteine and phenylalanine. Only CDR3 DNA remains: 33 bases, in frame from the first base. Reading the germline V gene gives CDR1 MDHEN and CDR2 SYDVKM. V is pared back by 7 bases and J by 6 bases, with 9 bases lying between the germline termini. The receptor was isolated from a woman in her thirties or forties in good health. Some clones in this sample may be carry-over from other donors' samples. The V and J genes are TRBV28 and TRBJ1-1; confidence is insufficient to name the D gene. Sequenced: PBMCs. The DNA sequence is TGTGCCAGCATATATGGGGCTGAAGCTTTCTTT. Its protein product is CASIYGAEAFF.